The 2 T cell receptor beta chains below come from one sample, sequenced in a study of T cell repertoires in cytomegalovirus infection. TCRdb used MiXCR to reprocess the reads, holding one entry per CDR3 protein. The repertoire consists of fewer than 250,000 distinct CDR3 sequences, with roughly 22% occurring once and the leading ten covering roughly 18%. What was sequenced was CD8+ T cells from PBMCs. Receptors originate from a human donor in good health (CMV status not recorded). Some clones in this sample may be carry-over from other donors' samples.

This clonotype is a singleton in its sample. The rearrangement joins TRBV7-9 to TRBJ2-7; 7 bases map to TRBD1. Germline CDR1 SEHNR, CDR2 FQNEAQ (reference sequence). J was trimmed by 3 bases and V by 5 bases; bases with no gene match: 7. CDR3 length equals 14 residues. The CDR3 DNA reads TGTGCCAGCAGCAGACCGGGACAGTTCTACGAGCAGTACTTC. Its protein is CASSRPGQFYEQYF.

The chain joins TRBV2 to TRBJ2-7; D is uncertain. From germline, CDR1 is SNHLY and CDR2 FYNNEI. This CDR3 has 13 amino acids. V lost 4 bases and J 0 bases, leaving 7 bases between the germline ends. The CDR3, as DNA: TGTGCCAGCAGTGTCTGGGGCTCCTACGAGCAGTACTTC. Amino acids: CASSVWGSYEQYF.